This note documents a single T cell receptor beta chain sequence. TCRdb keeps only in-frame clones here, not all; method: immunoSEQ multiplex PCR. The sample lists some 250,000 clones, roughly 82% occurring once. This record comes from a study of control samples from healthy donors and cancer patients. The CDR3 consists of 14 residues. Trimming at V came to 2 bases and at J to 2 bases, leaving 4 bases not matched to a gene. CDR1 and CDR2 (germline): SGHNT, YYREEE (reference sequence). The TCR originated in a woman in her fifties or sixties with lung cancer. The sequenced material came from PBMCs. The V gene is TRBV5-4, the J gene TRBJ2-7; 7 bases align to TRBD1. The CDR3 nucleotides are TGTGCCAGCAGCTTAGACCAGGGGGCCTACGAGCAGTACTTC. Its protein product is CASSLDQGAYEQYF. Full variable domain (outside the CDR3, taken from reference TRBV5-4 and TRBJ2-7): ETGVTQSPTHLIKTRGQQVTLRCSSQSGHNTVSWYQQALGQGPQFIFQYYREEENGRGNFPPRFSGLQFPNYSSELNVNALELDDSALYLCASSLDQGAYEQYFGPGTRLTVT.